The present T cell receptor (beta chain) was sequenced within a study of T cells in narcolepsy. Overall study: Enrolled donors included narcolepsy type 1 or type 2 patients and healthy controls.

Study observations and caveats: Comparing one patient's CSF and blood CD4+ clonotypes highlighted HCRT- and TRIB2-specific autoreactive clonotypes. Blood of same and different patients, but not healthy controls, reportedly held recurring autoreactive clonotypes.

Sequencing was performed with immunoSEQ multiplex PCR; in TCRdb, only in-frame clones are kept and a portion is missing. The data contain about 22,000 clones, about 81% of them singletons. On this clone: The antigen is unknown.

Germline CDR1 MNHNS, CDR2 SASEGT. Unmatched junction bases numbered 9, after V lost 5 bases and J lost 8 bases. This CDR3 has 15 residues. The receptor's source is a human donor in good health. The rearrangement uses TRBV6-1 and TRBJ2-1, with 10 bases aligning to TRBD2. What was sequenced was memory (CD45RA-) CD4+ T cells from blood. The CDR3 DNA reads TGTGCCAGCAGTCTCCAAGCGGGGGGGCCATATGAGCAGTTCTTC. This gives the protein CASSLQAGGPYEQFF.